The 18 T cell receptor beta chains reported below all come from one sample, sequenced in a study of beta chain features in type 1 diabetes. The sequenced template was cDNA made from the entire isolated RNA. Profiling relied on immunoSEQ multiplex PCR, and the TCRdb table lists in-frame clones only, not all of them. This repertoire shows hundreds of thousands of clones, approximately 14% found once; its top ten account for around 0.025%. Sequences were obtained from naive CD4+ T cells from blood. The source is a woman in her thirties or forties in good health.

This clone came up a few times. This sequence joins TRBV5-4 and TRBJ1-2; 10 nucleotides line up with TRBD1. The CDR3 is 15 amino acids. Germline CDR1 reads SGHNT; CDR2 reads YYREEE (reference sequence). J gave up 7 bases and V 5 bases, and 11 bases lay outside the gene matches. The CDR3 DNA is TGTGCCAGCAGAACCCCGGGGACAGGGGCTTCTGGCTACACCTTC. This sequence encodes CASRTPGTGASGYTF.

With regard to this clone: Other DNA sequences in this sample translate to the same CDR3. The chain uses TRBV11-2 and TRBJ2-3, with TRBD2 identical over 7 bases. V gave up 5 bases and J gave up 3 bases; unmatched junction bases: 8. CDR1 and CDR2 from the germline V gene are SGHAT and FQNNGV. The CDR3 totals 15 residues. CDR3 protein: CASSPRGGGTDTQYF. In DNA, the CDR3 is TGTGCCAGCAGCCCCCGGGGCGGGGGAACAGATACGCAGTATTTT.

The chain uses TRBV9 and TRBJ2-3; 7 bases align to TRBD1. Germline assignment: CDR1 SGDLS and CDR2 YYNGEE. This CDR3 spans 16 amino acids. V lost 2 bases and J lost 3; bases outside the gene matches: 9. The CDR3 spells CASSVLTGRRTDTQYF. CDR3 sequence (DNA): TGTGCCAGCAGCGTCCTGACAGGGCGGAGGACAGATACGCAGTATTTT.

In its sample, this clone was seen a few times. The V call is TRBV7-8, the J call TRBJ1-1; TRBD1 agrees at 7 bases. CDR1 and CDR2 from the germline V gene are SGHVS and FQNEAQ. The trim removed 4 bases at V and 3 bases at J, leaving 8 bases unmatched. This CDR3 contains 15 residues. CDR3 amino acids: CASSYYRGRDTEAFF. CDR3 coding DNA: TGTGCCAGCAGCTACTACAGGGGAAGGGACACTGAAGCTTTCTTT. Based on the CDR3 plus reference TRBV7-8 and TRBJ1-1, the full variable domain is GAGVSQSPRYKVAKRGQDVALRCDPISGHVSLFWYQQALGQGPEFLTYFQNEAQLDKSGLPSDRFFAERPEGSVSTLKIQRTQQEDSAVYLCASSYYRGRDTEAFFGQGTRLTVV.

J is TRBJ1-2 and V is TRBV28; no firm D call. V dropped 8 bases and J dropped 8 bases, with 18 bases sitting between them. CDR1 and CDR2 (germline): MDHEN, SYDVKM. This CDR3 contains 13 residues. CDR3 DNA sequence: TGTGCCAGCTCCGAGGGTCCCCTGCGAGGCTACACCTTC. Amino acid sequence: CASSEGPLRGYTF.

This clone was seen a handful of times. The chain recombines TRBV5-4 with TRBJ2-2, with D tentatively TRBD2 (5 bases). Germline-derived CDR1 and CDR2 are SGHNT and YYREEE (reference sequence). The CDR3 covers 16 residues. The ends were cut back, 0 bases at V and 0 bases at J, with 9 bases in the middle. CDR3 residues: CASSLAAGSNTGELFF. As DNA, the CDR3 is TGTGCCAGCAGCTTGGCGGCGGGTTCGAACACCGGGGAGCTGTTTTTT. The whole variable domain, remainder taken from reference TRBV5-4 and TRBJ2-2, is ETGVTQSPTHLIKTRGQQVTLRCSSQSGHNTVSWYQQALGQGPQFIFQYYREEENGRGNFPPRFSGLQFPNYSSELNVNALELDDSALYLCASSLAAGSNTGELFFGEGSRLTVL.

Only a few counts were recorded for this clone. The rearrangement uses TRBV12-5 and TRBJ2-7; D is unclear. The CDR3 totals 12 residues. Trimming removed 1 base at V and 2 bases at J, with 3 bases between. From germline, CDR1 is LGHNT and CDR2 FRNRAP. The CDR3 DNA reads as TGTGCTAGTGGTTTGGCCACCTACGAGCAGTACTTC. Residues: CASGLATYEQYF.

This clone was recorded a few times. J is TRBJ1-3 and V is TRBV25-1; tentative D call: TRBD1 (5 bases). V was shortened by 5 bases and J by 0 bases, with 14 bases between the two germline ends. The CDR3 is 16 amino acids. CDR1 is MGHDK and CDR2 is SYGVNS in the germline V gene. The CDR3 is CASSPLGGPSGNTIYF. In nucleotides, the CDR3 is TGTGCCAGCAGTCCCCTGGGGGGTCCCTCTGGAAACACCATATATTTT.

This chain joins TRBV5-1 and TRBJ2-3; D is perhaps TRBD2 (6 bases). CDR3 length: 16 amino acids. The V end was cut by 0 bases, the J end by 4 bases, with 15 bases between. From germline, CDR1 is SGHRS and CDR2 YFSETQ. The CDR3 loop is CASSLVSRGSADTQYF. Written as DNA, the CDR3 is TGCGCCAGCAGCTTGGTCTCCCGGGGGTCGGCAGATACGCAGTATTTT.

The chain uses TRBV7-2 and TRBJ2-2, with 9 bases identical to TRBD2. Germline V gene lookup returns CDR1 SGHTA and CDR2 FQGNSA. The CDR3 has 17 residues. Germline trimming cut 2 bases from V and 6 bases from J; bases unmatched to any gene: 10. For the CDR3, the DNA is TGTGCCAGCAGCTTAAACCGCGGCGGGGGGGGTTCCGGGGAGCTGTTTTTT. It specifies CASSLNRGGGGSGELFF.

The CDR3 bases are TGCGCCAGCAGCCAAGGCGGGAACGGAAACACCATATATTTT. Translating it yields CASSQGGNGNTIYF. This sequence joins TRBV4-3 and TRBJ1-3; D remains unclear. Germline CDR1 LGHNA, CDR2 YSLEER. The V and J ends lost 1 base and 4 bases respectively, with 8 bases between them. The CDR3 loop spans 14 amino acids.

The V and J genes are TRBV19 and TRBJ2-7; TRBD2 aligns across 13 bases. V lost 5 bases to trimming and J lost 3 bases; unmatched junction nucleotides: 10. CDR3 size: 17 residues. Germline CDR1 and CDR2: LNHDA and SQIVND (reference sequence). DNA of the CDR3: TGTGCCAGTAGTCCTATGACTAGCGGGGGGCCGGACTACGAGCAGTACTTC. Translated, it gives CASSPMTSGGPDYEQYF.

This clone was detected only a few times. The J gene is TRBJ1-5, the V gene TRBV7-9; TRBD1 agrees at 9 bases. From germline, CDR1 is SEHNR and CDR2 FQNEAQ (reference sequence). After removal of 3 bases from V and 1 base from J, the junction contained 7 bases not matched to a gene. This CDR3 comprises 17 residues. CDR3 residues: CASSFATGGYSNQPQHF. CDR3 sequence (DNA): TGTGCCAGCAGCTTTGCCACAGGGGGCTACAGCAATCAGCCCCAGCATTTT.

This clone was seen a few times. The CDR3 reads CASSPDTGNYGYTF. The DNA for the CDR3 is TGTGCCAGCAGCCCTGATACAGGGAACTATGGCTACACCTTC. The J gene is TRBJ1-2, the V gene TRBV7-6; possible D gene TRBD1, 6 bases. Trimming removed 5 bases from V and 2 bases from J, with 12 bases in between. The CDR3 loop spans 14 amino acids. Per germline, CDR1 SGHVS and CDR2 FNYEAQ.

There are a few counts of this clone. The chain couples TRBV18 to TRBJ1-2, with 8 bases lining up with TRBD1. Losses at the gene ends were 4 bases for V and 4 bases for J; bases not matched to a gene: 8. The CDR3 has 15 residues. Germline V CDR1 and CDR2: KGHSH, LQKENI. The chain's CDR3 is CASSLPGQVAYGYTF. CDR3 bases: TGTGCCAGCTCACTACCGGGACAGGTGGCCTATGGCTACACCTTC.

The DNA for the CDR3 is TGTGCCAGCAGCCAAGGACAGGGGGAGGGGAATACGCAGTATTTT. Translating gives CASSQGQGEGNTQYF. V usage is TRBV5-4 and J usage is TRBJ2-3, with 10 bases matching TRBD1. Germline lookup yields CDR1 SGHNT and CDR2 YYREEE (reference sequence). The V and J ends lost 4 bases and 7 bases, in that order; junction bases with no gene match: 9. There are 15 residues in the CDR3. Using reference TRBV5-4 and TRBJ2-3 for the parts outside the CDR3, the full variable domain is ETGVTQSPTHLIKTRGQQVTLRCSSQSGHNTVSWYQQALGQGPQFIFQYYREEENGRGNFPPRFSGLQFPNYSSELNVNALELDDSALYLCASSQGQGEGNTQYFGPGTRLTVL.

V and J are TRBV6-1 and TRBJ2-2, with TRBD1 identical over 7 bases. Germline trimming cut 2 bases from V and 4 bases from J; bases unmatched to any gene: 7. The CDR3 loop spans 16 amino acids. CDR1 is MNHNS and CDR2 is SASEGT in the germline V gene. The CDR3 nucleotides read TGTGCCAGCAGTGAAACTCGACAGGGTAGCACCGGGGAGCTGTTTTTT. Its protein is CASSETRQGSTGELFF.

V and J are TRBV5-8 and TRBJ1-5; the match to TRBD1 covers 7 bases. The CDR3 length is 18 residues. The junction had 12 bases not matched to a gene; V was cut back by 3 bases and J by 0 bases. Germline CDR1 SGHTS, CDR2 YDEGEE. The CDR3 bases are TGTGCCAGCAGCTGGGGACAACAGGGGCTCTATAGCAATCAGCCCCAGCATTTT. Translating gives CASSWGQQGLYSNQPQHF.